Below, 22 T cell receptor beta chains from the same sample are listed, as sequenced in a study of cytomegalovirus exposure and HLA in healthy donors. PCR was performed using 60 Vbeta and 13 Jbeta primers. Measured with immunoSEQ multiplex PCR; TCRdb has only the in-frame clones, and not every one. Reported are around 70,000 clones; the ten largest clones contain 2% to 2.5%. The source material was PBMCs. All receptors derive from a female donor in good health and CMV-seropositive.

V is TRBV29-1 and J is TRBJ2-1; D gene uncertain. The ends were cut back, 2 bases at V and 5 bases at J, with 16 bases in the middle. CDR1 SQVTM and CDR2 ANQGSEA come from the germline V gene. This CDR3 contains 15 residues. The CDR3 nucleotides read TGCAGCGTTGAAAGGTTGGGTCTCCGGGACAATGAGCAGTTCTTC. Amino acid sequence: CSVERLGLRDNEQFF.

This chain joins TRBV5-6 and TRBJ1-1, with 7 bases fitting TRBD1. V was clipped by 1 base and J by 1 base; unmatched bases: 1. This CDR3 is built from 14 residues. Germline V gives CDR1 SGHDT, CDR2 YYEEEE. As DNA, the CDR3 is TGTGCCAGCAGCTTGAGACAGGGGAACACTGAAGCTTTCTTT. Amino acid sequence: CASSLRQGNTEAFF.

The chain links TRBV30 to TRBJ2-7; TRBD1 matches 11 bases. CDR3 length: 14 amino acids. After removal of 0 bases from V and 5 bases from J, the junction contained 3 bases not matched to a gene. Germline CDR1 reads GTSNPN; CDR2 reads SVGIG (reference sequence). The CDR3 DNA is TGTGCCTGGAGTGTATGGGACAGGGGGAACGAGCAGTACTTC. Amino acid sequence: CAWSVWDRGNEQYF.

V and J are TRBV4-1 and TRBJ2-1; a possible D gene is TRBD1 (5 bases). V was clipped by 3 bases and J by 2 bases, with 8 bases between them. From germline, CDR1 is MGHRA and CDR2 YSYEKL. The CDR3 contains 14 residues. CDR3 residues: CASSHQGPYNEQFF. CDR3 in DNA: TGCGCCAGCAGCCATCAGGGTCCCTACAATGAGCAGTTCTTC.

The chain links TRBV19 to TRBJ1-6, with D possibly TRBD1 on 5 matching bases. The V gene's germline CDR1 is LNHDA and CDR2 SQIVND (reference sequence). CDR3 length: 15 residues. The germline V and J ends were trimmed by 7 bases and 6 bases, with 16 bases remaining between them. The CDR3 DNA reads TGTGCCAGTATGACAGTGGACGGGGGTAATTCACCCCTCCACTTT. Translated: CASMTVDGGNSPLHF.

The rearrangement uses TRBV6-6 and TRBJ1-2; D call uncertain. Germline CDR1 and CDR2: MNHNY and SVGAGI (reference sequence). V was clipped by 7 bases and J by 4 bases, with 10 bases between them. The CDR3 is 12 residues long. This CDR3 is CASTGLGYGYTF. CDR3 DNA sequence: TGTGCCAGCACGGGTCTCGGCTATGGCTACACCTTC.

The V call is TRBV10-1, the J call TRBJ1-1; 9 nucleotides line up with TRBD1. V shed 6 bases and J 4 bases; nucleotides not matched to a gene: 3. CDR3 length: 13 amino acids. The V gene's germline CDR1 is WNHNN and CDR2 SYGVQD (reference sequence). The CDR3 region has the DNA TGCGCCAGCAGGGGACAGGGAGGCACTGAAGCTTTCTTT. It yields the protein CASRGQGGTEAFF.

The genes are TRBV5-8 and TRBJ1-2; TRBD1 matches at 7 bases. Germline V gene sequence: CDR1 SGHTS, CDR2 YDEGEE. The CDR3 sequence is 14 residues long. V dropped 4 bases and J dropped 1; count of bases not matched to a gene: 4. In DNA form, the CDR3 reads TGTGCCAGCAGCGTGACAGGGTATAACTATGGCTACACCTTC. Translation: CASSVTGYNYGYTF.

V usage is TRBV6-4 and J usage is TRBJ1-5; a possible D gene is TRBD1 (6 bases). The CDR3 runs 16 residues. Trimming left V 0 bases short and J 4 bases short, with 13 bases between. Germline V gene lookup returns CDR1 MRHNA and CDR2 SNTAGT. CDR3 sequence: CASSDSLMTGNQPQHF. The DNA for the CDR3 is TGTGCCAGCAGTGACTCTCTTATGACAGGTAATCAGCCCCAGCATTTT.

V gene TRBV7-3 combines with J gene TRBJ1-1; 9 bases map to TRBD1. Germline lookup yields CDR1 SGHTA and CDR2 FQGTGA. The CDR3 runs 14 residues. The V gene end was trimmed by 6 bases and the J gene end by 4 bases; junction bases not matched to a gene: 6. The CDR3 nucleotides read TGTGCCAGCAGTGGACAGGGGCCGGGCACTGAAGCTTTCTTT. Its translation is CASSGQGPGTEAFF.

This chain connects TRBV6-1 to TRBJ2-7; D might be TRBD1 (7 bases). Germline CDR1 and CDR2: MNHNS and SASEGT. This CDR3 is built from 14 residues. V lost 1 base, J lost 5 bases, and 12 bases lay in between. The CDR3 region has the DNA TGTGCCAGCAGTGAAGGACAGGGCGGGGACGAGCAGTACTTC. Translating it yields CASSEGQGGDEQYF.

The chain couples TRBV18 to TRBJ1-3, with 8 bases that match TRBD1. The CDR3 length is 17 residues. In germline, CDR1 is KGHSH, CDR2 LQKENI. V shed 1 base, J shed 4 bases, and the junction held 9 bases outside the gene matches. CDR3 region: CASSPRGQAVIGNTIYF. As DNA, the CDR3 is TGTGCCAGCTCACCACGGGGACAGGCGGTAATCGGAAACACCATATATTTT.

This rearrangement joins TRBV7-2 to TRBJ2-1; D is undetermined. The CDR3 sequence is 15 residues long. Per germline, CDR1 SGHTA and CDR2 FQGNSA. The V end lost 4 bases, the J end lost 5 bases, and 15 bases lay between the germline ends. The CDR3 nucleotides read TGTGCCAGCAGCTCCGTAGCAGTAGAAGACAATGAGCAGTTCTTC. The encoded protein is CASSSVAVEDNEQFF.

The genes are TRBV18 and TRBJ2-3, with a possible D match to TRBD1 (6 bases). The CDR3 is made up of 15 amino acids. V was shortened by 1 base and J by 0 bases, with 8 bases between the two germline ends. The germline gives CDR1 KGHSH, CDR2 LQKENI. CDR3 protein: CASSPRQGSTDTQYF. The CDR3 bases are TGTGCCAGCTCACCACGGCAGGGGAGCACAGATACGCAGTATTTT.

The V gene is TRBV7-2, the J gene TRBJ2-5; no firm D call. The CDR3 covers 12 residues. V was trimmed by 5 bases and J by 0 bases, leaving 4 bases between them. Germline-derived CDR1 and CDR2 are SGHTA and FQGNSA. CDR3 residues: CASSLYQETQYF. The CDR3, as DNA: TGTGCCAGCAGCCTGTACCAAGAGACCCAGTACTTC.

Concerning this clone: A read error may account for a junction end that differs from germline. The chain recombines TRBV30 with TRBJ1-2; D is uncertain. CDR3 length: 15 residues. The germline V gene has CDR1 GTSNPN and CDR2 SVGIG (reference sequence). In DNA form, the CDR3 reads TGTGCCGGGAGTTCCCCCCTACAGCCTAACTATGGCTACACCTTC. This encodes CAGSSPLQPNYGYTF.

The rearrangement joins TRBV9 to TRBJ2-1, with 12 bases that match TRBD2. Trimming removed 4 bases from V and 0 bases from J; junction bases left unmatched: 8. Germline V lookup: CDR1 SGDLS, CDR2 YYNGEE. CDR3 length: 18 residues. Written as DNA, the CDR3 is TGTGCCAGCAGCCGTTCGACTAGCGGGAGCAGCTCCTACAATGAGCAGTTCTTC. This sequence encodes CASSRSTSGSSSYNEQFF.

The genes are TRBV7-9 and TRBJ2-1; D possibly corresponds to TRBD1 (6 bases). V gave up 5 bases and J gave up 6 bases, with 17 bases separating them. The CDR3 runs to 15 residues. Germline V gene sequence: CDR1 SEHNR, CDR2 FQNEAQ (reference sequence). CDR3 coding DNA: TGTGCCAGCAGCCGGTCCAGTATAGGGGGCAATGAGCAGTTCTTC. Its protein product is CASSRSSIGGNEQFF.

The V call is TRBV15, the J call TRBJ2-2; D remains unclear. This CDR3 is 14 amino acids long. The V end was cut by 3 bases, the J end by 1 base, with 6 bases between. Germline assignment: CDR1 LNHNV and CDR2 YYDKDF (reference sequence). This CDR3 reads CATSSPVNTGELFF. As DNA, the CDR3 is TGTGCCACCAGCAGTCCGGTGAACACCGGGGAGCTGTTTTTT. Filled out from reference TRBV15 and TRBJ2-2, the complete variable domain reads DAMVIQNPRYQVTQFGKPVTLSCSQTLNHNVMYWYQQKSSQAPKLLFHYYDKDFNNEADTPDNFQSRRPNTSFCFLDIRSPGLGDTAMYLCATSSPVNTGELFFGEGSRLTVL.

The rearrangement joins TRBV28 to TRBJ2-1; 13 bases line up with TRBD2. CDR3 size: 15 residues. Germline CDR1 and CDR2: MDHEN and SYDVKM. The V gene end was trimmed by 5 bases and the J gene end by 7 bases; junction bases not matched to a gene: 5. The CDR3 loop reads CASSRTSGRANEQFF. The CDR3 DNA sequence: TGTGCCAGCAGTAGGACTAGCGGGAGAGCGAATGAGCAGTTCTTC.

The J gene is TRBJ2-5, the V gene TRBV7-2; no reliable D call. CDR1 and CDR2 (germline): SGHTA, FQGNSA. CDR3 length: 13 residues. Deletions cut 4 bases from V and 5 bases from J, with 11 bases between. CDR3 nucleotide sequence: TGTGCCAGCAGCTCCTCTCCTAAGGAGACCCAGTACTTC. It specifies CASSSSPKETQYF. The full variable domain, with the rest looked up from reference TRBV7-2 and TRBJ2-5, is GAGVSQSPSNKVTEKGKDVELRCDPISGHTALYWYRQSLGQGLEFLIYFQGNSAPDKSGLPSDRFSAERTGGSVSTLTIQRTQQEDSAVYLCASSSSPKETQYFGPGTRLLVL.

The chain combines TRBV29-1 with TRBJ2-7; D perhaps matches TRBD1 (5 bases). The germline V gene has CDR1 SQVTM and CDR2 ANQGSEA. This CDR3 comprises 13 residues. The V end lost 5 bases, the J end lost 4 bases, and 15 bases lay between the germline ends. The CDR3 nucleotides are TGCAGCGTTCTGGTCGAAGACAGTTACGAGCAGTACTTC. This translates into CSVLVEDSYEQYF.